These 12 T cell receptor beta chains came from one sample sequenced in a study of regulatory T cells. The primer mix had 52 TRBV and 13 TRBJ primers. The method was immunoSEQ multiplex PCR; TCRdb's version includes in-frame clones alone and lacks a portion of them. The data contain some 6,000 clones, 70% to 85% of them seen just once; the ten biggest clones take up approximately 31%. Source material: CD8+ T cells sorted from blood. These receptors came from a child between 10 and 17 years old with CD3G deficiency.

The V call is TRBV7-9, the J call TRBJ2-3; 9 bases fit TRBD1. Germline loops: CDR1 SEHNR, CDR2 FQNEAQ (reference sequence). Trimming cost V 6 bases and J 0 bases; bases outside gene matches: 1. The CDR3 totals 14 residues. This CDR3 reads CASRGQGSTDTQYF. The CDR3 DNA reads as TGTGCCAGCAGAGGACAGGGGAGCACAGATACGCAGTATTTT.

Remarks on this clone: The same CDR3 also results from other DNA sequences found in this sample. The rearrangement links TRBV5-1 to TRBJ2-7, with no clear D. CDR1 and CDR2 from the germline V gene are SGHRS and YFSETQ. The CDR3 has 13 residues. V lost 3 bases and J lost 4, with 11 bases in between. CDR3 sequence: CASSWAFGYEQYF. CDR3 sequence (DNA): TGCGCCAGCAGCTGGGCTTTCGGGTACGAGCAGTACTTC.

The V call is TRBV6-1, the J call TRBJ1-2, with 8 nucleotides matching TRBD1. After removal of 4 bases from V and 3 bases from J, the junction contained 10 bases not matched to a gene. CDR1 and CDR2 from the germline V gene are MNHNS and SASEGT. The CDR3 sequence is 16 residues long. CDR3 loop: CASSGADRGVYYGYTF. In DNA, the CDR3 is TGTGCCAGCAGTGGTGCAGACAGGGGAGTCTACTATGGCTACACCTTC.

V and J are TRBV19 and TRBJ2-7, with TRBD1 identical over 7 bases. The CDR3 loop spans 13 amino acids. Germline CDR1 is LNHDA and CDR2 is SQIVND (reference sequence). V shed 1 base and J 7 bases; nucleotides not matched to a gene: 4. CDR3 sequence reads: CASSIGTGREQYF. In nucleotides, the CDR3 is TGTGCCAGTAGTATAGGGACAGGACGGGAGCAGTACTTC.

The chain recombines TRBV10-3 with TRBJ2-7; tentatively, D is TRBD1 (6 bases). Germline V gene lookup returns CDR1 ENHRY and CDR2 SYGVKD. Trimming removed 3 bases from V and 6 bases from J, with 15 bases in between. This CDR3 has 14 residues. The CDR3: CAISDLGGKSEQYF. The DNA for the CDR3 is TGTGCCATCAGTGACTTAGGGGGTAAGAGCGAGCAGTACTTC.

About this clone itself: Distinct nucleotide sequences in the sample also encode this CDR3. This chain links TRBV6-1 with TRBJ2-4, with D tentatively TRBD2 (6 bases). V was shortened by 0 bases and J by 8 bases, with 17 bases between the two germline ends. This CDR3 has 16 residues. The V gene's germline CDR1 is MNHNS and CDR2 SASEGT. The CDR3 DNA reads TGTGCCAGCAGTGAAGCCGGGGCGGGGTGGGGTGACATTCAGTACTTC. It specifies CASSEAGAGWGDIQYF.

The rearrangement joins TRBV19 to TRBJ1-1, with 7 bases that match TRBD1. With V trimmed by 7 bases and J by 5 bases, 7 bases remained unmatched. The CDR3 has 13 amino acids. In germline, CDR1 is LNHDA, CDR2 SQIVND (reference sequence). DNA of the CDR3: TGTGCCAGTAACACAGGGGTGGGGACTGAAGCTTTCTTT. Its protein product is CASNTGVGTEAFF.

This rearrangement joins TRBV28 to TRBJ1-2; 7 bases fit TRBD1. Germline assignment: CDR1 MDHEN and CDR2 SYDVKM. CDR3 length: 14 amino acids. The V gene end was trimmed by 6 bases and the J gene end by 0 bases; junction bases not matched to a gene: 4. The chain's CDR3 is CASRSQGSNYGYTF. The CDR3 nucleotides read TGTGCCAGCAGGTCACAGGGGTCTAACTATGGCTACACCTTC.

This chain connects TRBV6-1 to TRBJ2-7; 7 bases line up with TRBD1. The CDR3 has 14 amino acids. With V trimmed by 3 bases and J by 0 bases, 2 bases remained unmatched. From germline, CDR1 is MNHNS and CDR2 SASEGT. The DNA of the CDR3 is TGTGCCAGCAGTGAGTGGACAGGCTCCTACGAGCAGTACTTC. The encoded protein is CASSEWTGSYEQYF.

This clone occurred once. The genes are TRBV5-1 and TRBJ2-5, with 8 nucleotides matching TRBD2. The DNA end is a closer match to TRBJ2-7, so the J assignment may be wrong. This CDR3 spans 14 amino acids. The V gene's germline CDR1 is SGHRS and CDR2 YFSETQ. The CDR3 loop is CASSLSGGTYEQYF. DNA of the CDR3: TGCGCCAGCAGCCTATCGGGAGGGACCTACGAGCAGTACTTC.

V and J are TRBV5-1 and TRBJ2-5; D remains ambiguous. There are 11 residues in the CDR3. V shed 5 bases and J shed 3 bases, with 5 bases lying between them. From germline, CDR1 is SGHRS and CDR2 YFSETQ. Written as DNA, the CDR3 is TGCGCCAGCAGTTTCAAAGAGACCCAGTACTTC. It specifies CASSFKETQYF. The whole variable domain, filled in from reference TRBV5-1 and TRBJ2-5, reads KAGVTQTPRYLIKTRGQQVTLSCSPISGHRSVSWYQQTPGQGLQFLFEYFSETQRNKGNFPGRFSGRQFSNSRSEMNVSTLELGDSALYLCASSFKETQYFGPGTRLLVL.

The chain recombines TRBV19 with TRBJ2-7, with D perhaps given as TRBD1 or TRBD2 (5 bases each). This CDR3 region has 13 residues. The germline CDR1 and CDR2 sequences are LNHDA and SQIVND (reference sequence). Trimming cost V 5 bases and J 3 bases, with 11 bases left between them. The CDR3 loop is CASSSNGGYEQYF. The CDR3 coding sequence is TGTGCCAGTAGTTCCAATGGGGGCTACGAGCAGTACTTC. Full variable domain (remainder filled in from reference TRBV19 and TRBJ2-7): DGGITQSPKYLFRKEGQNVTLSCEQNLNHDAMYWYRQDPGQGLRLIYYSQIVNDFQKGDIAEGYSVSREKKESFPLTVTSAQKNPTAFYLCASSSNGGYEQYFGPGTRLTVT.